This T cell receptor (beta chain) was profiled in a study of glioma-infiltrating T cells. Study results and limitations: Very few CDR3 sequences were shared between tissue and blood. Non-neoplastic patients had below-expected tissue-blood divergence, while all gliomas exceeded expectation.

Using RNA template, CDR3s of TCR alpha and beta were amplified with iRepertoire arm-PCR. One-step reverse transcription and amplification started from approximately 100-400 ng of tissue mRNA or PBMC total RNA. TCRdb passed the multiplex PCR reads through MiXCR, listing each CDR3 protein once. The sample records more than 95,000 distinct CDR3 sequences, approximately 28% being singletons. This clonotype was recorded many times. Its antigen is undetermined. The V end was cut by 8 bases, the J end by 5 bases, with 15 bases between. Germline assignment: CDR1 ENHRY and CDR2 SYGVKD. This CDR3 has 13 amino acids.

This receptor was identified in a human donor with low-grade glioma or glioblastoma, undergoing nonglioma brain surgery, or in good health (not recorded which). V is TRBV10-3 and J is TRBJ1-1; the D gene is possibly TRBD1 (5 bases). The sequencing sample was made of glioma tissue, nonneoplastic brain tissue, or PBMCs (not recorded which). The CDR3 reads CAIQRGVETEAFF. The CDR3 DNA reads TGTGCCATCCAACGGGGGGTTGAAACTGAAGCTTTCTTT.